This T cell receptor (beta chain) is drawn from a study of PD-1 blockade in classical Hodgkin lymphoma. Concerning this clone: Its specificity is not known.

Every patient relapsed after autologous stem cell transplantation, and brentuximab vedotin exposure varied. This table comes from immunoSEQ multiplex PCR, and its TCRdb copy is limited to in-frame clones, with some not included. The table shows around 20,000 clones, with approximately 70% occurring only once. General study results and limits: Relative to healthy donors, newly diagnosed patients reportedly had lower baseline TCR diversity, which was reported as lower still in relapsed/refractory patients.

V gave up 5 bases and J gave up 7 bases; unmatched junction bases: 3. The CDR3 loop spans 12 amino acids. CDR1 and CDR2 (germline): KGHSH, LQKENI. This TCR derives from a human donor with classical Hodgkin lymphoma. The chain carries TRBV18 and TRBJ1-2; 8 bases map to TRBD1. The input for sequencing was peripheral blood mononuclear cells (PBMCs), taken at baseline. The CDR3 coding sequence is TGTGCCAGCTCATCAGACAGGGGTGGCTACACCTTC. This sequence encodes CASSSDRGGYTF.